The 21 T cell receptor beta chains presented below share a single source sample, sequenced in a study of CD8 T cells in Susac syndrome. An amount of RNA that ranged from roughly 0.5 to 1 ug was reverse transcribed with random hexamers. TCRdb processed the immunoSEQ multiplex PCR reads anew with MiXCR; each CDR3 protein has one entry. Of just over 80,000 distinct CDR3 sequences listed, roughly 94% are singletons. Sequenced: CD8+ T cells from PBMCs. These receptors all come from a human donor in good health.

This clonotype appeared a single time. V and J are TRBV20-1 and TRBJ2-7; perhaps D is TRBD1 or TRBD2 (5 bases each). Germline CDR1 and CDR2: DFQATT and SNEGSKA (reference sequence). The CDR3 sequence is 13 residues long. The V end lost 5 bases, the J end lost 4 bases, and 15 bases lay between the germline ends. CDR3 loop: CSAYDRADYEQYF. Written as DNA, the CDR3 is TGCAGTGCTTACGACAGAGCGGATTACGAGCAGTACTTC.

The chain uses TRBV14 and TRBJ2-7; possibly TRBD2 for D (6 bases). CDR1 and CDR2 (germline): SGHDN, FVKESK. V lost 4 bases to trimming and J lost 2 bases, with 12 bases between them. The CDR3 has 14 residues. CDR3 sequence: CASSPEEGAYEQYV. The CDR3 bases are TGTGCCAGCAGCCCGGAGGAGGGCGCCTACGAGCAGTACGTC.

The V and J genes are TRBV27 and TRBJ1-2; D gene unclear. The germline V gene has CDR1 MNHEY and CDR2 SMNVEV (reference sequence). Trimming shortened V by 1 base and J by 3 bases, and 15 bases separated the two germline ends. The length of the CDR3 is 16 residues. DNA for the CDR3: TGTGCCAGCAGTTTATTAGAGGGAAATACACACTATGGCTACACCTTC. Translating it yields CASSLLEGNTHYGYTF.

The J gene is TRBJ1-2, the V gene TRBV2; TRBD1 matches at 7 bases. CDR3 size: 16 residues. The junction had 12 bases not matched to a gene; V was cut back by 5 bases and J by 3 bases. Per germline, CDR1 SNHLY and CDR2 FYNNEI. The CDR3 loop is CASSRGTDNRDYGYTF. For the CDR3, the DNA is TGTGCCAGCAGTCGAGGGACAGATAACAGGGACTATGGCTACACCTTC.

V usage is TRBV6-2 or TRBV6-3 and J usage is TRBJ1-1, with D unclear. The CDR3 is made up of 13 amino acids. V was trimmed by 7 bases and J by 3 bases, leaving 12 bases between them. Germline V CDR1 and CDR2: MNHEY, SVGEGT. As DNA, the CDR3 is TGTGCCAGCAAAATGGCCCGTCACACTGAAGCTTTCTTT. Encoded protein: CASKMARHTEAFF.

This sequence joins TRBV29-1 and TRBJ2-7; either TRBD1 or TRBD2 may supply D (6 bases each). CDR1 SQVTM and CDR2 ANQGSEA come from the germline V gene. CDR3 length: 12 residues. Trimming pared 4 bases from V and 7 bases from J, leaving 14 bases between. CDR3 protein: CSVASGAHEQYV. In DNA, the CDR3 is TGCAGCGTTGCTTCGGGGGCGCATGAGCAGTACGTC.

The chain joins TRBV27 to TRBJ1-5; no firm D call. CDR3 length: 12 amino acids. Germline V gives CDR1 MNHEY, CDR2 SMNVEV (reference sequence). V was clipped by 4 bases and J by 9 bases, with 10 bases between them. CDR3 nucleotides: TGTGCCAGCAGTTCACTAGGACGGCCCCAGCATTTT. The encoded protein is CASSSLGRPQHF.

The gene calls are TRBV7-9 and TRBJ2-7; D might be TRBD2 (6 bases). Between the trimmed V and J ends, which lost 5 bases and 1 base, there was a span of 6 bases. The CDR3 totals 12 residues. The germline gives CDR1 SEHNR, CDR2 FQNEAQ (reference sequence). The CDR3 spells CASSGGSYEQYF. The CDR3 DNA is TGTGCCAGCAGCGGGGGGTCCTACGAGCAGTACTTC.

This clonotype was found a few times. The rearrangement joins TRBV3-1 to TRBJ2-1; D remains ambiguous. The CDR3 runs to 13 residues. V lost 4 bases and J 1 base, leaving 5 bases between the germline ends. Germline V gene lookup returns CDR1 LGHDT and CDR2 YNNKEL (reference sequence). CDR3 loop: CASSLGSYNEQFF. The DNA for the CDR3 is TGTGCCAGCAGCCTGGGATCCTACAATGAGCAGTTCTTC.

The J gene is TRBJ1-2, the V gene TRBV20-1; D is unresolved. The CDR3 has 10 amino acids. Trimming removed 6 bases from V and 4 bases from J, with 6 bases in between. Per the germline V gene, CDR1 is DFQATT and CDR2 is SNEGSKA (reference sequence). CDR3 region: CSAPSYGYTF. CDR3 in DNA: TGCAGTGCCCCTTCCTATGGCTACACCTTC.

The chain has TRBV2 and TRBJ1-4; no clear D. V lost 6 bases, J lost 1 base, and 9 bases lay in between. Germline V gene sequence: CDR1 SNHLY, CDR2 FYNNEI. The CDR3 is made up of 14 amino acids. DNA of the CDR3: TGTGCCAGCAGGGACCTCGGAACTAATGAAAAACTGTTTTTT. Amino acid sequence: CASRDLGTNEKLFF.

The chain is built from TRBV9 and TRBJ1-2; the D is unclear. The CDR3 is 12 residues long. Trimming pared 3 bases from V and 6 bases from J, leaving 9 bases between. Germline CDR1 reads SGDLS; CDR2 reads YYNGEE. CDR3 sequence reads: CASSEITNGYTF. The CDR3 region has the DNA TGTGCCAGCAGCGAGATAACTAATGGCTACACCTTC.

This chain connects TRBV5-4 to TRBJ2-7; no clear D. This CDR3 is 12 amino acids long. Trimming removed 5 bases at V and 6 bases at J, with 12 bases between. Germline V gene lookup returns CDR1 SGHNT and CDR2 YYREEE (reference sequence). CDR3 DNA sequence: TGTGCCAGCAGTTTTGGGCCTACCGAGCAGTACGTC. Its translation: CASSFGPTEQYV.

The gene calls are TRBV2 and TRBJ2-7; TRBD2 is a possible D gene (5 bases). The germline V gene encodes CDR1 SNHLY and CDR2 FYNNEI. V was pared by 7 bases and J by 0 bases, with 7 bases between. The CDR3 runs to 12 residues. The chain's CDR3 is CASIATSYEQYF. The CDR3 bases are TGTGCCAGCATAGCGACCTCCTACGAGCAGTACTTC.

The chain employs TRBV9 and TRBJ1-5; the D gene is possibly TRBD1 (6 bases). The CDR3 is made up of 15 amino acids. The germline CDR1 and CDR2 sequences are SGDLS and YYNGEE. V was clipped by 2 bases and J by 4 bases, with 13 bases between them. The CDR3: CASSVGTLINQPQHF. The DNA for the CDR3 is TGTGCCAGCAGCGTGGGGACACTGATTAATCAGCCCCAGCATTTT.

The chain employs TRBV20-1 and TRBJ2-5; tentative D call: TRBD2 (7 bases). Looked up from germline, CDR1 is DFQATT and CDR2 is SNEGSKA (reference sequence). The CDR3 is made up of 13 amino acids. In nucleotides, the CDR3 is TGCAGCGGGGGAGGGGGTATGCAAGAGACCCAGTACTTC. This translates into CSGGGGMQETQYF.

The chain recombines TRBV28 with TRBJ2-7, with TRBD2 identical over 7 bases. The CDR3 runs 13 residues. The germline V gene has CDR1 MDHEN and CDR2 SYDVKM. The junction had 6 bases not matched to a gene; V was cut back by 8 bases and J by 2 bases. The CDR3 reads CASGRDSTYEQYV. The CDR3 region has the DNA TGTGCCAGCGGGAGGGACTCGACCTACGAGCAGTACGTC.

The V gene is TRBV6-2 or TRBV6-3, the J gene TRBJ2-7; D is undetermined. The germline V gene has CDR1 MNHEY and CDR2 SVGEGT. This CDR3 has 14 residues. V lost 0 bases and J 0 bases, leaving 6 bases between the germline ends. The CDR3 DNA reads as TGTGCCAGCAGTTACTCGACAAACTCCTACGAGCAGTACTTC. The encoded protein is CASSYSTNSYEQYF.

The rearrangement uses TRBV4-1 and TRBJ2-7, with a weak D call TRBD1 (6 bases). Trimming took 4 bases from V and 6 from J, leaving 16 bases between them. Germline lookup yields CDR1 MGHRA and CDR2 YSYEKL. This CDR3 has 14 residues. The CDR3 region has the DNA TGCGCCAGCAGCCTTTCCAGCAGGGGACCCGAGCAGTACTTC. Translated: CASSLSSRGPEQYF.

The V call is TRBV4-1, the J call TRBJ1-2, with a tentative D call TRBD1 (5 bases). The CDR3 length is 15 residues. V was shortened by 5 bases and J by 8 bases, with 21 bases between the two germline ends. Germline-derived CDR1 and CDR2 are MGHRA and YSYEKL. The CDR3 DNA reads TGCGCCAGCAGCTCCCGCTATGGGGGATCTGAGGGCTACACCTTC. Translated, it gives CASSSRYGGSEGYTF.

In nucleotides, the CDR3 is TGCAGTGCTAGCGACAGCGTTTATGGCTACACCTTC. Its translation: CSASDSVYGYTF. The chain couples TRBV20-1 to TRBJ1-2; weak D call: TRBD1 (5 bases). There are 12 residues in the CDR3. The germline V gene has CDR1 DFQATT and CDR2 SNEGSKA (reference sequence). V dropped 3 bases and J dropped 5 bases, with 10 bases sitting between them.